This T cell receptor (beta chain) was recovered during a study of shared clonotypes between healthy human individuals. The CDR3 spans 12 residues. Per the germline V gene, CDR1 is SGHAT and CDR2 is FQNNGV. Trimming took off 6 bases at V and 4 bases at J, with 10 bases between the two ends. Genomic DNA of each subset was evenly split across several immunoSEQ plates. Using immunoSEQ multiplex PCR, the repertoire was profiled, and TCRdb retains in-frame clones only, with some absent. The data hold roughly 640,000 clones, with around 97% observed a single time. From CD4+ cells came CD45RA+ naive and CD45RA-negative memory subsets.

The sequencing input was naive CD4+ T cells sorted from blood. The subset here: CD45RA+ positively selected. The chain uses TRBV11-2 and TRBJ2-7; tentatively, D is TRBD2 (6 bases). The clonotype comes from a woman in her 30s in good health. The CDR3 nucleotides are TGTGCCAGCAGTCGACTAGTTTACGAGCAGTACTTC. Its protein is CASSRLVYEQYF. Supplemented by reference TRBV11-2 and TRBJ2-7, the full variable domain reads EAGVAQSPRYKIIEKRQSVAFWCNPISGHATLYWYQQILGQGPKLLIQFQNNGVVDDSQLPKDRFSAERLKGVDSTLKIQPAKLEDSAVYLCASSRLVYEQYFGPGTRLTVT.